This T cell receptor beta chain stems from a study of blood T cell repertoires in COVID-19. For the study at large: Nucleic acid was either cDNA or gDNA, and it came from T cells, B-cell-depleted T cells, or PBMCs.

Per the study methods: Amplification of reference gene primers was used by the study to estimate nucleated cell counts. Some clones are missing from TCRdb's copy, which holds only in-frame ones; the method was immunoSEQ multiplex PCR. V, J and clone size reflect that table, while D and trimming were determined from the DNA. The table lists 50,000 to 55,000 clones, 86% of them singletons, with under 3.5% in the top ten. Germline trimming cut 5 bases from V and 2 bases from J; bases unmatched to any gene: 10. CDR1 and CDR2 from the germline V gene are LGHDT and YNNKEL (reference sequence). The CDR3 sequence is 18 residues long.

The receptor was isolated from a man older than 75 with acute or convalescent COVID-19. The genes are TRBV3-1 (or the pseudogene TRBV3-2) and TRBJ2-3; 13 bases fit TRBD2. Material for sequencing was peripheral blood. The CDR3 region has the DNA TGTGCCAGCAGCAGAAAAACTAGCGGGGGGGTGTACACAGATACGCAGTATTTT. Translation: CASSRKTSGGVYTDTQYF.